Following are 19 T cell receptor beta chains from one sample sequenced in a study of T cells after yellow fever vaccination. MiXCR, applied by TCRdb to the 5' RACE reads, yields one record per CDR3 protein. The profile shows under 400,000 distinct CDR3 sequences, around 10% of them singletons. The sequenced sample was PBMCs, obtained on the day of the first yellow fever vaccination. The receptors derive from a young man who received the YFV17D yellow fever vaccine.

The table lists this clonotype with a few counts. The chain recombines TRBV5-6 with TRBJ2-5; unclear D gene. Germline values: CDR1 SGHDT, CDR2 YYEEEE. This CDR3 contains 13 residues. V lost 4 bases to trimming and J lost 3 bases, with 10 bases between them. The CDR3 sequence: CASSLYGKETQYF. The CDR3 DNA reads TGTGCCAGCAGCCTCTACGGAAAAGAGACCCAGTACTTC.

This clonotype was counted a few times. The rearrangement uses TRBV11-2 and TRBJ2-2; 13 nucleotides align to TRBD2. Unmatched junction bases numbered 3, after V lost 1 base and J lost 1 base. The CDR3 is made up of 18 amino acids. Germline values: CDR1 SGHAT, CDR2 FQNNGV. This chain's CDR3 is CASSLVTSGGGNTGELFF. The CDR3 DNA reads as TGTGCCAGCAGCTTAGTAACTAGCGGGGGGGGGAACACCGGGGAGCTGTTTTTT.

The chain couples TRBV6-2 or TRBV6-3 to TRBJ1-2, with no clear D. The CDR3 spans 15 residues. V lost 6 bases to trimming and J lost 5 bases, with 19 bases between them. Germline V gene lookup returns CDR1 MNHEY and CDR2 SVGEGT. CDR3 region: CASSPPGRPEYGYTF. The CDR3 coding sequence is TGTGCCAGCAGCCCCCCCGGACGGCCTGAGTATGGCTACACCTTC.

The chain carries TRBV4-3 and TRBJ1-2; unclear D gene. The CDR3 covers 13 residues. From germline, CDR1 is LGHNA and CDR2 YSLEER. V was clipped by 4 bases and J by 12 bases, with 18 bases between them. The CDR3 protein is CASSPGRVGWNTF. In nucleotides, the CDR3 is TGCGCCAGCAGCCCGGGGAGGGTTGGATGGAACACCTTC.

This clonotype was seen a few times. The chain combines TRBV5-1 with TRBJ2-5; D is undetermined. Germline V gives CDR1 SGHRS, CDR2 YFSETQ. CDR3 length: 15 amino acids. V dropped 0 bases and J dropped 0 bases, with 9 bases sitting between them. CDR3: CASSLGPEYQETQYF. The CDR3 DNA reads TGCGCCAGCAGCTTGGGACCAGAATACCAAGAGACCCAGTACTTC.

The chain recombines TRBV6-2 or TRBV6-3 with TRBJ1-2; D is ambiguous. V was shortened by 1 base and J by 4 bases, with 10 bases between the two germline ends. CDR3 length: 14 amino acids. Germline V gives CDR1 MNHEY, CDR2 SVGEGT. CDR3 protein: CASSYYGSSYGYTF. As DNA, the CDR3 is TGTGCCAGCAGTTACTACGGCAGCTCCTATGGCTACACCTTC.

This chain uses TRBV7-3 with TRBJ2-2, with D tentatively TRBD1 (6 bases). Germline loops: CDR1 SGHTA, CDR2 FQGTGA. With 2 bases removed from V and 0 bases from J, the gap between germline ends came to 10 bases. This CDR3 spans 16 amino acids. DNA for the CDR3: TGTGCCAGCAGCTTAGGGGGCCAAGCGAACACCGGGGAGCTGTTTTTT. The encoded protein is CASSLGGQANTGELFF.

This clonotype was observed a few times. The chain recombines TRBV12-3 or TRBV12-4 with TRBJ1-5, with D perhaps TRBD1 (6 bases). This CDR3 spans 13 amino acids. V gave up 4 bases and J gave up 6 bases, with 10 bases separating them. The CDR3 nucleotides read TGTGCCAGCAGTTGGGAGACAGGTCAGCCCCAGCATTTT. Translating gives CASSWETGQPQHF.

The rearrangement uses TRBV15 and TRBJ2-7, with TRBD2 matching 10 bases. CDR3 size: 16 residues. The V segment lost 0 bases and the J segment 1 base; nucleotides outside the gene matches: 3. CDR1 LNHNV and CDR2 YYDKDF come from the germline V gene (reference sequence). In DNA, the CDR3 is TGTGCCACCAGCAGAGATATACTAGCGGGGTCCTACGAGCAGTACGTC. Its protein is CATSRDILAGSYEQYV.

This clonotype has a handful of counts. The genes are TRBV7-2 and TRBJ1-1; D is ambiguous. There are 15 residues in the CDR3. V lost 5 bases, J lost 5 bases, and 18 bases lay in between. The germline gives CDR1 SGHTA, CDR2 FQGNSA. The chain's CDR3 is CASSPPNTVGTEAFF. Here the CDR3 DNA reads TGTGCCAGCAGCCCCCCAAACACGGTTGGGACTGAAGCTTTCTTT.

This clonotype has more than one count but fewer than ten. The chain has TRBV6-6 and TRBJ2-7; D is unresolved. Germline V gene data show CDR1 as MNHNY and CDR2 as SVGAGI (reference sequence). This CDR3 contains 12 residues. The V end lost 0 bases, the J end lost 5 bases, and 5 bases lay between the germline ends. Here the CDR3 reads CASSYSAHEQYF. Here the CDR3 DNA reads TGTGCCAGCAGTTACTCGGCCCACGAGCAGTACTTC.

This clonotype was seen ten or more times. The CDR3 spells CASSVGTSDQETQYF. CDR3 in DNA: TGTGCCAGCAGCGTGGGGACTAGCGACCAAGAGACCCAGTACTTC. The chain joins TRBV9 to TRBJ2-5, with 10 bases identical to TRBD2. V lost 2 bases to trimming and J lost 0 bases; unmatched junction nucleotides: 1. Germline V gene data show CDR1 as SGDLS and CDR2 as YYNGEE. The CDR3 consists of 15 residues.

The rearrangement joins TRBV28 to TRBJ2-5; 8 nucleotides agree with TRBD2. V lost 7 bases, J lost 2 bases, and 9 bases stayed unmatched. The CDR3 is made up of 15 amino acids. The germline V gene encodes CDR1 MDHEN and CDR2 SYDVKM. As DNA, the CDR3 is TGTGCCAGCATTGTAACGGGAGGGCAGCAAGAGACCCAGTACTTC. Protein sequence: CASIVTGGQQETQYF.

This chain uses TRBV9 with TRBJ2-3; unclear D gene. Trimming removed 3 bases at V and 6 bases at J, with 5 bases between. CDR3 length equals 11 residues. Germline V gene data show CDR1 as SGDLS and CDR2 as YYNGEE. The CDR3 coding sequence is TGTGCCAGCAGCGCCGCGGATACGCAGTATTTT. Protein product: CASSAADTQYF. Combining the CDR3 with reference TRBV9 and TRBJ2-3 gives the whole variable domain DSGVTQTPKHLITATGQRVTLRCSPRSGDLSVYWYQQSLDQGLQFLIQYYNGEERAKGNILERFSAQQFPDLHSELNLSSLELGDSALYFCASSAADTQYFGPGTRLTVL.

The chain combines TRBV5-8 with TRBJ1-2; 7 bases are a match to TRBD1. The V gene's germline CDR1 is SGHTS and CDR2 YDEGEE. The CDR3 spans 17 residues. The V segment lost 4 bases and the J segment 4 bases; nucleotides outside the gene matches: 16. The CDR3 protein is CASSPGDNRGGVYGYTF. Here the CDR3 DNA reads TGTGCCAGCAGCCCCGGGGATAACAGGGGAGGCGTCTATGGCTACACCTTC.

A few counts support this clonotype. CDR3 residues: CASSRGQGLSVDEQYF. CDR3 coding DNA: TGCGCCAGCAGCCGAGGACAGGGGTTATCGGTCGACGAGCAGTACTTC. The chain links TRBV5-1 to TRBJ2-7, with TRBD1 matching over 9 bases. The V segment lost 4 bases and the J segment 5 bases; nucleotides outside the gene matches: 13. CDR1 and CDR2 (germline): SGHRS, YFSETQ. The CDR3 consists of 16 residues.

This clonotype was counted at least ten times. V is TRBV7-2 and J is TRBJ2-5; TRBD2 matches at 8 bases. V was pared by 1 base and J by 4 bases, with 8 bases of the junction left unmatched. The V gene's germline CDR1 is SGHTA and CDR2 FQGNSA. The CDR3 totals 16 residues. CDR3 in DNA: TGTGCCAGCAGCTTAGGTGGTAGCGGGGTGGGAGAGACCCAGTACTTC. Its translation is CASSLGGSGVGETQYF.

Ten or more counts support this clonotype. The V call is TRBV20-1, the J call TRBJ2-5; the D gene is possibly TRBD1 (6 bases). The germline gives CDR1 DFQATT, CDR2 SNEGSKA (reference sequence). The V end was cut by 1 base, the J end by 5 bases, with 17 bases between. This CDR3 contains 15 residues. CDR3 nucleotide sequence: TGCAGTGCTAGAGTCTACAGGGTCTCTTCTGAGACCCAGTACTTC. Translated, it gives CSARVYRVSSETQYF.

This clonotype was seen a single time. The rearrangement joins TRBV11-1 to TRBJ1-1; D is uncertain. From germline, CDR1 is SGHAT and CDR2 FQDESV (reference sequence). V lost 3 bases, J lost 4 bases, and 9 bases lay in between. This CDR3 is 13 amino acids long. In nucleotides, the CDR3 is TGTGCCAGCAGCTTGACGGACGCCACTGAAGCTTTCTTT. The encoded protein is CASSLTDATEAFF.